What follows are 8 T cell receptor beta chains derived from one specimen sequenced in a study of blood T cell repertoires in COVID-19. The protocol was immunoSEQ multiplex PCR, while the TCRdb copy is restricted to in-frame clones and leaves out a portion. Here the sample spans around 180,000 clones, approximately 78% being singletons. The sequenced sample was peripheral blood. All receptors come from a woman older than 75 with COVID-19, enrolled during active disease.

This clone was seen only a few times. V usage is TRBV24-1 and J usage is TRBJ2-1; 10 positions match TRBD2. Germline lookup yields CDR1 KGHDR and CDR2 SFDVKD. With V trimmed by 6 bases and J by 3 bases, 1 base remained unmatched. The CDR3 is 14 residues long. CDR3 residues: CATSSSGGYNEQFF. Here the CDR3 DNA reads TGTGCCACCAGTTCTAGCGGGGGCTACAATGAGCAGTTCTTC.

This clone was counted once. The rearrangement joins TRBV27 to TRBJ2-7; a weak D match, TRBD2 (6 bases). The CDR3 contains 14 residues. Germline-derived CDR1 and CDR2 are MNHEY and SMNVEV (reference sequence). Trimming took 1 base from V and 0 from J, leaving 7 bases between them. This chain's CDR3 is CASSLFGGSYEQYF. The CDR3 bases are TGTGCCAGCAGTTTATTCGGGGGCTCCTACGAGCAGTACTTC.

J is TRBJ2-1 and V is TRBV12-3 or TRBV12-4; TRBD1 aligns across 7 bases. V trimming: 2 bases; J trimming: 6 bases; junction bases outside the gene matches: 1. This CDR3 contains 13 residues. The CDR3 nucleotides are TGTGCCAGCAGTTTAAGACAGGGCAATGAGCAGTTCTTC. Translated, it gives CASSLRQGNEQFF.

The rearrangement uses TRBV7-2 and TRBJ2-2; tentatively, D is TRBD2 (5 bases). There are 16 residues in the CDR3. Germline CDR1 SGHTA, CDR2 FQGNSA. Trimming cost V 2 bases and J 5 bases, with 15 bases left between them. CDR3 region: CASSLPRGMGTGELFF. The CDR3 nucleotides are TGTGCCAGCAGCTTACCCCGGGGAATGGGTACCGGGGAGCTGTTTTTT.

This sequence joins TRBV29-1 and TRBJ1-4, with TRBD1 matching 11 bases. The CDR3 length is 15 residues. Trimming at V came to 4 bases and at J to 6 bases, leaving 7 bases not matched to a gene. Per the germline V gene, CDR1 is SQVTM and CDR2 is ANQGSEA. CDR3 amino acids: CSVGSGTGGYEKLFF. CDR3 bases: TGCAGCGTTGGGTCTGGGACAGGGGGGTATGAAAAACTGTTTTTT.

The chain recombines TRBV7-9 with TRBJ2-2; D unresolved. Trimming cost V 5 bases and J 7 bases, with 5 bases left between them. CDR3 length: 11 amino acids. The germline gives CDR1 SEHNR, CDR2 FQNEAQ (reference sequence). CDR3 in amino acids: CASSPGGELFF. CDR3 in DNA: TGTGCCAGCAGCCCAGGCGGGGAGCTGTTTTTT. Supplemented by reference TRBV7-9 and TRBJ2-2, the full variable domain reads DTGVSQNPRHKITKRGQNVTFRCDPISEHNRLYWYRQTLGQGPEFLTYFQNEAQLEKSRLLSDRFSAERPKGSFSTLEIQRTEQGDSAMYLCASSPGGELFFGEGSRLTVL.

The chain has TRBV10-3 and TRBJ1-4; the match to TRBD1 covers 8 bases. Per the germline V gene, CDR1 is ENHRY and CDR2 is SYGVKD. The CDR3 extends over 15 amino acids. Germline trimming cut 0 bases from V and 3 bases from J; bases unmatched to any gene: 0. CDR3 residues: CAISESTGANEKLFF. For the CDR3, the DNA is TGTGCCATCAGTGAGTCGACAGGGGCTAATGAAAAACTGTTTTTT.

J is TRBJ2-2 and V is TRBV6-5; the D is unclear. Trimming removed 6 bases from V and 7 bases from J, with 9 bases in between. This CDR3 spans 12 amino acids. Per the germline V gene, CDR1 is MNHEY and CDR2 is SVGAGI. The CDR3 nucleotides are TGTGCCAGCAGCCAAACAGACGGGGAGCTGTTTTTT. Translating gives CASSQTDGELFF.